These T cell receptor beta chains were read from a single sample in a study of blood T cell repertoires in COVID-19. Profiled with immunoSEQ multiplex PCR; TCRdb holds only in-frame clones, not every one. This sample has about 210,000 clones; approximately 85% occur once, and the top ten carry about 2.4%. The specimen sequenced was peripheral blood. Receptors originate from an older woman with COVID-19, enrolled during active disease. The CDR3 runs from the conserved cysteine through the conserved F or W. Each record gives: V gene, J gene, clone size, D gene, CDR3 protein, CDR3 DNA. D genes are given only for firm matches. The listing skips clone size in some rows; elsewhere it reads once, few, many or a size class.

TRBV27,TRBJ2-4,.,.,CASRGTLAKNIQYF,TGTGCCTCCCGCGGAACCCTAGCCAAAAACATTCAGTACTTC
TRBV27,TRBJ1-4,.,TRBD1,CATNPRGHTNEKLFF,TGTGCCACCAATCCCAGGGGGCATACTAATGAAAAACTGTTTTTT
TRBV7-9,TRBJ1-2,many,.,CASSPGTNYGYTF,TGTGCCAGCAGCCCAGGAACTAACTATGGCTACACCTTC
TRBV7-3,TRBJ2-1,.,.,CASSLPAEGYNEQFF,TGTGCCAGCAGCTTACCAGCGGAGGGATACAATGAGCAGTTCTTC
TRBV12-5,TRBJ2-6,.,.,CASGSGNPPGANVLTF,TGTGCTAGTGGCTCCGGGAACCCCCCTGGGGCCAACGTCCTGACTTTC
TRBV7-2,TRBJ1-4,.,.,CASRLYDEKLFF,TGTGCCAGCAGGCTCTACGATGAAAAACTGTTTTTT
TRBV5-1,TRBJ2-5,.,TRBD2,CASTSGSLYQETQYF,TGCGCCAGCACTAGCGGGAGTCTCTATCAAGAGACCCAGTACTTC
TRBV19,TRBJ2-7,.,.,CASSIGRTYEQYF,TGTGCCAGTAGTATCGGCAGGACCTACGAGCAGTACTTC
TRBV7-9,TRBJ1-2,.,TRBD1,CASSFDRDNGYTF,TGTGCCAGCAGCTTCGACAGGGATAATGGCTACACCTTC
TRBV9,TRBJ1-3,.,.,CASSVEGGGNTIYF,TGTGCCAGCAGCGTAGAGGGAGGAGGAAACACCATATATTTT
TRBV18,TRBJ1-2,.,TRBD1,CASSLTFLGQGANYGYTF,TGTGCCAGCTCACTGACTTTCCTTGGACAGGGCGCTAACTATGGCTACACCTTC
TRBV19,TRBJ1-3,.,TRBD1,CASTRGRGNTIYF,TGTGCCAGTACTAGGGGGCGCGGAAACACCATATATTTT
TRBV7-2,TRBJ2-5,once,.,CASSQGFERREETQYF,TGTGCCAGCAGCCAAGGGTTCGAGCGGAGAGAAGAGACCCAGTACTTC
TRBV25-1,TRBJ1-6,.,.,CASSEWRDNSPLHF,TGTGCCAGCAGTGAATGGAGAGATAATTCACCCCTCCACTTT
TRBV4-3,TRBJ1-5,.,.,CASSPRWGSNQPQHF,TGCGCCAGCAGCCCCCGTTGGGGCAGCAATCAGCCCCAGCATTTT
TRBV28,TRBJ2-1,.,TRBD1,CASRLQGGNEQFF,TGTGCCAGCAGGCTACAGGGGGGAAATGAGCAGTTCTTC
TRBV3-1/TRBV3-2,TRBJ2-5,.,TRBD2,CASSQDGQRGGRVQETQYF,TGTGCCAGCAGCCAAGATGGCCAGCGGGGGGGCCGGGTACAAGAGACCCAGTACTTC
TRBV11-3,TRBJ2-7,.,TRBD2,CASSTLAGYYEQYF,TGTGCCAGCAGCACCCTAGCGGGGTACTACGAGCAGTACTTC
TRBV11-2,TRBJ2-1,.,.,CASSRGSGTVYNEQFF,TGTGCCAGCAGCCGGGGGTCCGGGACAGTCTACAATGAGCAGTTCTTC
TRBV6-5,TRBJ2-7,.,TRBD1,CASRGTGSYEQYF,TGTGCCAGCAGAGGGACAGGGAGCTACGAGCAGTACTTC
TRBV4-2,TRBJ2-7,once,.,CASSPTGGRDYEQYF,TGTGCCAGCAGCCCGACCGGGGGACGGGACTACGAGCAGTACTTC
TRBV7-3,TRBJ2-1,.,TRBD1,CASSFSGTVDEQFF,TGTGCCAGCAGCTTCTCCGGGACAGTCGATGAGCAGTTCTTC
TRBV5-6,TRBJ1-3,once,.,CASSLDTGNTIYF,TGTGCCAGCAGCTTGGACACAGGAAACACCATATATTTT